One sample yielded the 30 T cell receptor beta chains listed below, sequenced in a study of T cell responses to AZD1222 COVID-19 vaccine. Libraries were prepared by immunoSEQ multiplex PCR; TCRdb keeps only in-frame clonotypes and omits some of them. The sample yields approximately 190,000 clones, approximately 92% seen once. Sequences were derived from peripheral blood, sampled on day 0 of AZD1222 vaccination. Receptors originate from an adult in good health.

The DNA of the CDR3 is TGTGCCAGCAGCCAAGATACAGGTGGGTACAATGAGCAGTTCTTC. It yields the protein CASSQDTGGYNEQFF. This chain joins TRBV3-1 (or the pseudogene TRBV3-2) and TRBJ2-1; a weak D match, TRBD1 (5 bases). Germline CDR1 is LGHDT and CDR2 is YNNKEL (reference sequence). Between the trimmed V and J ends, which lost 0 bases and 4 bases, there was a span of 10 bases. The CDR3 consists of 15 residues.

This clone was recorded once. The gene calls are TRBV5-4 and TRBJ1-2; 7 bases match TRBD1. The CDR3 covers 14 residues. Germline values: CDR1 SGHNT, CDR2 YYREEE (reference sequence). V trimming: 4 bases; J trimming: 4 bases; junction bases outside the gene matches: 7. The CDR3 spells CASSERGTVYGYTF. The CDR3 DNA reads TGTGCCAGCAGCGAGCGAGGGACAGTCTATGGCTACACCTTC.

The V call is TRBV18, the J call TRBJ1-5; D ambiguous. Per germline, CDR1 KGHSH and CDR2 LQKENI. The CDR3 is 13 residues long. Trimming shortened V by 2 bases and J by 8 bases, and 10 bases separated the two germline ends. The CDR3 loop is CASSPNGGEPQHF. In DNA, the CDR3 is TGTGCCAGCTCACCAAACGGTGGGGAGCCCCAGCATTTT.

The chain is built from TRBV14 and TRBJ1-1; 12 positions agree with TRBD1. Germline values: CDR1 SGHDN, CDR2 FVKESK. With 0 bases clipped from V and 4 bases from J, the junction kept 6 bases outside the gene matches. The CDR3 totals 17 residues. CDR3 sequence reads: CASSQEGTGGRSTEAFF. DNA for the CDR3: TGTGCCAGCAGCCAAGAAGGGACAGGGGGCAGAAGCACTGAAGCTTTCTTT.

This clone was observed a handful of times. V gene TRBV5-1 combines with J gene TRBJ2-7; D might be TRBD1 (6 bases). V was cut by 5 bases and J by 0 bases, with 12 bases left in between. This CDR3 region has 14 residues. CDR1 and CDR2 from the germline V gene are SGHRS and YFSETQ. The DNA of the CDR3 is TGCGCCAGCAGAAGACAGGCGAGCTCCTACGAGCAGTACTTC. Its protein product is CASRRQASSYEQYF.

The V and J genes are TRBV5-5 and TRBJ1-6; D remains unclear. CDR3 size: 14 residues. Per the germline V gene, CDR1 is SGHKS and CDR2 is YYEKEE (reference sequence). Trimming cost V 1 base and J 0 bases, with 2 bases left between them. The CDR3 loop is CASSLSSYNSPLHF. Written as DNA, the CDR3 is TGTGCCAGCAGCTTGAGCTCCTATAATTCACCCCTCCACTTT.

The chain uses TRBV6-6 and TRBJ2-7, with 8 bases matching TRBD2. The CDR3 is made up of 13 amino acids. The junction had 7 bases not matched to a gene; V was cut back by 6 bases and J by 6 bases. Germline assignment: CDR1 MNHNY and CDR2 SVGAGI (reference sequence). The CDR3 DNA reads TGTGCCAGCAGGTCGGGGGGGCGAGGCGAGCAGTACTTC. Translation gives CASRSGGRGEQYF.

V usage is TRBV7-2 and J usage is TRBJ2-7; 8 bases line up with TRBD1. The germline CDR1 and CDR2 sequences are SGHTA and FQGNSA. The CDR3 totals 14 residues. V lost 4 bases and J lost 11; bases outside the gene matches: 13. The CDR3: CASSSGQGFDGKYF. DNA for the CDR3: TGTGCCAGCAGCTCAGGACAGGGTTTCGATGGAAAGTACTTC. Based on the CDR3 plus reference TRBV7-2 and TRBJ2-7, the full variable domain is GAGVSQSPSNKVTEKGKDVELRCDPISGHTALYWYRQSLGQGLEFLIYFQGNSAPDKSGLPSDRFSAERTGGSVSTLTIQRTQQEDSAVYLCASSSGQGFDGKYFGPGTRLTVT.

The rearrangement uses TRBV7-9 and TRBJ2-3, with D unresolved. Trimming took off 4 bases at V and 4 bases at J, with 15 bases between the two ends. CDR1 SEHNR and CDR2 FQNEAQ come from the germline V gene (reference sequence). The length of the CDR3 is 15 residues. The CDR3 DNA is TGTGCCAGCAGCTCCGGGTCGATTCGCCCAGATACGCAGTATTTT. Amino acids: CASSSGSIRPDTQYF.

The chain is built from TRBV3-1 (or the pseudogene TRBV3-2) and TRBJ1-3; no clear D gene. Trimming pared 4 bases from V and 3 bases from J, leaving 10 bases between. This CDR3 is 14 amino acids long. Germline V lookup: CDR1 LGHDT, CDR2 YNNKEL (reference sequence). CDR3 DNA: TGTGCCAGCAGCCGGGGAATGAATGGAAACACCATATATTTT. Protein product: CASSRGMNGNTIYF.

This chain uses TRBV19 with TRBJ2-7, with TRBD1 matching over 9 bases. Germline V gene data show CDR1 as LNHDA and CDR2 as SQIVND (reference sequence). CDR3 length: 15 amino acids. Trimming removed 4 bases from V and 4 bases from J; junction bases left unmatched: 8. The CDR3 spells CASSTQQGAVYEQYF. The CDR3 region has the DNA TGTGCCAGTAGTACCCAACAGGGGGCTGTGTACGAGCAGTACTTC.

This chain joins TRBV5-6 and TRBJ2-3, with TRBD1 matching over 7 bases. V lost 1 base, J lost 2 bases, and 4 bases stayed unmatched. The CDR3 length is 15 residues. The V gene's germline CDR1 is SGHDT and CDR2 YYEEEE. The CDR3 nucleotides read TGTGCCAGCAGCTTGAGGGGGCCCCTCACAGATACGCAGTATTTT. It is translated as CASSLRGPLTDTQYF.

This chain connects TRBV3-1 (or the pseudogene TRBV3-2) to TRBJ1-5; no clear D. The CDR3 has 16 residues. Germline lookup yields CDR1 LGHDT and CDR2 YNNKEL (reference sequence). Trimming removed 1 base at V and 7 bases at J, with 17 bases between. CDR3 region: CASSQGVMGLGQPQHF. The CDR3 DNA reads TGTGCCAGCAGCCAAGGGGTCATGGGCCTGGGCCAGCCCCAGCATTTT.

In its sample, this clone was seen once. The gene calls are TRBV19 and TRBJ2-4, with D maybe TRBD1 (6 bases). V lost 4 bases to trimming and J lost 3 bases, with 13 bases between them. Germline V gives CDR1 LNHDA, CDR2 SQIVND (reference sequence). CDR3 length: 15 amino acids. This CDR3 is CASSTGQPSKNIQYF. Here the CDR3 DNA reads TGTGCCAGTAGTACAGGACAGCCGAGCAAAAACATTCAGTACTTC. Full variable domain (rest looked up from reference TRBV19 and TRBJ2-4): DGGITQSPKYLFRKEGQNVTLSCEQNLNHDAMYWYRQDPGQGLRLIYYSQIVNDFQKGDIAEGYSVSREKKESFPLTVTSAQKNPTAFYLCASSTGQPSKNIQYFGAGTRLSVL.

This chain connects TRBV7-2 to TRBJ1-1, with 11 bases fitting TRBD1. Trimming removed 5 bases from V and 4 bases from J; junction bases left unmatched: 9. Germline assignment: CDR1 SGHTA and CDR2 FQGNSA. CDR3 length: 16 amino acids. The CDR3 nucleotides are TGTGCCAGCAGCCCCCTTCGGGACAGGGGGTTCACTGAAGCTTTCTTT. This translates into CASSPLRDRGFTEAFF.

V gene TRBV28 combines with J gene TRBJ1-5; D uncertain. The CDR3 is 10 amino acids. The germline V and J ends were trimmed by 8 bases and 15 bases, with 14 bases remaining between them. Looked up from germline, CDR1 is MDHEN and CDR2 is SYDVKM. In DNA form, the CDR3 reads TGTGCCAGCGGAAGGACGTCCCCGCATTTT. This gives the protein CASGRTSPHF.

V usage is TRBV6-5 and J usage is TRBJ1-1, with D possibly being TRBD1 (5 bases). Germline V lookup: CDR1 MNHEY, CDR2 SVGAGI. V was clipped by 0 bases and J by 5 bases, with 13 bases between them. The CDR3 is made up of 15 amino acids. In DNA form, the CDR3 reads TGTGCCAGCAGTTACTCGGCCGCCGGGGGGACTGAAGCTTTCTTT. As protein: CASSYSAAGGTEAFF.

This chain links TRBV29-1 with TRBJ2-1, with D possibly TRBD1 on 6 matching bases. The CDR3 has 12 residues. Germline CDR1 SQVTM, CDR2 ANQGSEA. V was pared by 8 bases and J by 7 bases, with 15 bases between. The CDR3 here is CSLNPGENEQFF. The CDR3 DNA sequence: TGCAGCCTTAATCCAGGGGAGAATGAGCAGTTCTTC.

This chain uses TRBV9 with TRBJ1-4; D gene unclear. The CDR3 sequence is 13 residues long. V lost 3 bases, J lost 8 bases, and 11 bases lay in between. CDR1 SGDLS and CDR2 YYNGEE come from the germline V gene. The CDR3 sequence is CASSGLDAEKLFF. The CDR3 nucleotides are TGTGCCAGCAGCGGACTAGACGCAGAAAAACTGTTTTTT. The full variable domain, in which reference TRBV9 and TRBJ1-4 provide the parts outside the CDR3, is DSGVTQTPKHLITATGQRVTLRCSPRSGDLSVYWYQQSLDQGLQFLIQYYNGEERAKGNILERFSAQQFPDLHSELNLSSLELGDSALYFCASSGLDAEKLFFGSGTQLSVL.

V usage is TRBV28 and J usage is TRBJ1-6, with a possible D match to TRBD1 (5 bases). CDR1 is MDHEN, CDR2 SYDVKM, per germline. V lost 5 bases, J lost 9 bases, and 17 bases lay in between. There are 15 residues in the CDR3. The CDR3, as DNA: TGTGCCAGCAGTCCCCGGGGGGGTCCCCCTTCACCCCTCCACTTT. Its translation: CASSPRGGPPSPLHF. Drawing the rest from reference TRBV28 and TRBJ1-6, the complete variable domain is DVKVTQSSRYLVKRTGEKVFLECVQDMDHENMFWYRQDPGLGLRLIYFSYDVKMKEKGDIPEGYSVSREKKERFSLILESASTNQTSMYLCASSPRGGPPSPLHFGNGTRLTVT.

In its sample, this clone was seen a few times. The CDR3 sequence is CATSDTRGGKGELFF. The CDR3 DNA reads TGTGCCACCAGTGATACGCGGGGGGGCAAGGGGGAGCTGTTTTTT. The genes are TRBV24-1 and TRBJ2-2, with 9 positions matching TRBD2. The J segment lost 8 bases and the V segment lost 3 bases, leaving 6 bases of the junction unmatched. The CDR3 is 15 amino acids. The V gene's germline CDR1 is KGHDR and CDR2 SFDVKD.

This clone showed up just once. The chain joins TRBV7-9 to TRBJ2-5, with 8 bases aligning to TRBD2. From germline, CDR1 is SEHNR and CDR2 FQNEAQ (reference sequence). The CDR3 length is 16 residues. Trimming removed 5 bases from V and 5 bases from J; junction bases left unmatched: 13. CDR3 sequence: CASSHRGAGGPETQYF. The CDR3 nucleotides are TGTGCCAGCAGCCACAGAGGCGCGGGGGGCCCCGAGACCCAGTACTTC.

This chain joins TRBV4-3 and TRBJ1-4, with D perhaps TRBD1 (6 bases). The V end was cut by 2 bases, the J end by 0 bases, with 13 bases between. This CDR3 contains 17 residues. Per the germline V gene, CDR1 is LGHNA and CDR2 is YSLEER. For the CDR3, the DNA is TGCGCCAGCAGCCAAAACGGGGACACCGCAACTAATGAAAAACTGTTTTTT. This gives the protein CASSQNGDTATNEKLFF.

V gene TRBV20-1 combines with J gene TRBJ1-6, with D hard to call. The germline CDR1 and CDR2 sequences are DFQATT and SNEGSKA (reference sequence). V lost 0 bases and J lost 15, with 6 bases in between. The CDR3 loop spans 10 amino acids. CDR3 DNA sequence: TGCAGTGCTAGAGACACTATCCTCCACTTT. Encoded protein: CSARDTILHF.

This chain connects TRBV18 to TRBJ1-5, with D perhaps matching TRBD1 (5 bases). The CDR3 is made up of 13 amino acids. Germline V gene data show CDR1 as KGHSH and CDR2 as LQKENI. Between the trimmed V and J ends, which lost 6 bases and 7 bases, there was a span of 13 bases. CDR3 nucleotide sequence: TGTGCCAGCTCCCCAGGGTCGGAGCAGCCCCAGCATTTT. This gives the protein CASSPGSEQPQHF.

The gene calls are TRBV7-3 and TRBJ2-1; TRBD2 matches at 12 bases. V trimming: 3 bases; J trimming: 7 bases; junction bases outside the gene matches: 4. Germline-derived CDR1 and CDR2 are SGHTA and FQGTGA. This CDR3 region has 15 residues. The CDR3 here is CASSFSTSGGNEQFF. Here the CDR3 DNA reads TGTGCCAGCAGCTTTTCGACTAGCGGGGGAAATGAGCAGTTCTTC.

V gene TRBV18 combines with J gene TRBJ1-4; D unclear. Trimming removed 1 base at V and 0 bases at J, with 12 bases between. Germline V gene data show CDR1 as KGHSH and CDR2 as LQKENI. The CDR3 contains 17 residues. The CDR3 coding sequence is TGTGCCAGCTCACCACTTAAGGACCCCTCAACTAATGAAAAACTGTTTTTT. It encodes CASSPLKDPSTNEKLFF.

This sequence joins TRBV7-3 and TRBJ1-2; TRBD1 is a possible D gene (5 bases). The length of the CDR3 is 14 residues. Trimming cost V 1 base and J 9 bases, with 15 bases left between them. The germline gives CDR1 SGHTA, CDR2 FQGTGA. CDR3 amino acids: CASSLIGTRGSYTF. In nucleotides, the CDR3 is TGTGCCAGCAGCTTAATTGGGACGCGAGGTAGCTACACCTTC.

The J gene is TRBJ2-2, the V gene TRBV4-2; 16 bases map to TRBD2. V gave up 4 bases and J gave up 0 bases; unmatched junction bases: 8. In germline, CDR1 is LGHNA, CDR2 YNFKEQ. CDR3 length: 20 amino acids. CDR3 nucleotides: TGTGCCAGCAGCCCCCCGGGACTAGCGGGGGGGATGACGAACACCGGGGAGCTGTTTTTT. It is translated as CASSPPGLAGGMTNTGELFF.

The J gene is TRBJ1-2, the V gene TRBV6-1, with TRBD1 identical over 9 bases. Germline V gives CDR1 MNHNS, CDR2 SASEGT. The CDR3 consists of 15 residues. Trimming took 3 bases from V and 7 from J; bases not matched to a gene: 9. The CDR3 protein is CASSDTGTGNLGYTF. In DNA form, the CDR3 reads TGTGCCAGCAGTGACACCGGGACAGGGAACCTTGGCTACACCTTC.